This T cell receptor (beta chain) emerged from a study of post-analysis software for immune sequencing data. As for the study in general: The study covered relapsing-remitting, secondary progressive and progressive-relapsing courses of multiple sclerosis.

A word on this clonotype: Its antigen is unidentified. Germline is not matched at one junction end, which may reflect a read error.

This CDR3 has 14 amino acids. CDR1 is DFQATT, CDR2 SNEGSKA, per germline (reference sequence). Included in the TCR beta cDNA libraries were unique molecular identifiers. Each sample of about 0.95 to 10 million input T cells yielded about 500,000 cDNA molecules, so each molecule approximated one T cell. TCRdb re-derived calls from the PCR reads in MiXCR, one entry per CDR3 protein. The table lists 350,000 to 500,000 distinct CDR3 sequences, approximately 39% of them singletons. Study-level results: For normalized Chao1 diversity, multiple sclerosis patients scored significantly lower than controls did. Patients used about 5 TRBV segments, including TRBV5-6, TRBV5-1 and TRBV20-1, more often than controls.

The sample was blood. This rearrangement joins TRBV20-1 to TRBJ1-2; 8 nucleotides match TRBD1. This TCR came from a girl under 10 years old with multiple sclerosis. CDR3 in DNA: TGCAGCGCTAGATTTAATAACAGGGGGGCTGGCTACACCTTC. It translates to CSARFNNRGAGYTF.